The present TCR beta chain was sequenced within a study of T cells in Graves' hyperthyroidism and ophthalmopathy. Findings and caveats of the study: Researchers found most expanded thyroid clonotypes above 0.001 in blood as well.

Trimming took off 4 bases at V and 3 bases at J, with 19 bases between the two ends. The CDR3 has 16 amino acids. Germline loops: CDR1 MNHEY, CDR2 SMNVEV (reference sequence). This clonotype was recorded at least ten times. Its antigen remains unknown. Amplified TCR beta CDR3 regions came from RNA transcripts. The HTBI primer set was used in a first-round RT-PCR of the TCR CDR3. TCRdb re-derived calls from the multiplex PCR reads in MiXCR, one entry per CDR3 protein. The data show 560,000 or so distinct CDR3 sequences, with 15% to 20% seen just once and 45% to 50% held by the top ten. The receptor's source is a man between 40 and 49 years old with Graves' ophthalmopathy. The sample comprised blood. The chain employs TRBV27 and TRBJ2-7; perhaps TRBD2 as D (6 bases). The CDR3: CASSSHLAGKDYEQYF. The CDR3 DNA reads TGTGCCAGCAGTTCCCATCTCGCGGGGAAGGACTACGAGCAGTACTTC.